This T cell receptor (beta chain) was retrieved from a study of blood T cell repertoires in COVID-19. Study-level information: Sites in the United States, Italy and Spain provided acute and convalescent COVID-19 samples. Sources were T cells, B-cell-depleted T cells, or PBMCs; the material itself was cDNA or gDNA.

Germline CDR1 reads SQVTM; CDR2 reads ANQGSEA. This CDR3 is 12 amino acids long. Trimming removed 1 base at V and 4 bases at J, with 7 bases between. Per the original methods: Quantification of nucleated cells was approximated via reference gene primer amplification. Produced via immunoSEQ multiplex PCR; TCRdb's table is partial and in-frame only. D and trimming were read from the DNA, whereas the V and J calls and clone size are those reported in that table. The sample lists about 320,000 clones, around four fifths occurring once. Sequenced input: peripheral blood. This receptor was identified in a woman aged 45-65 years with acute or convalescent COVID-19. The chain carries TRBV29-1 and TRBJ1-1; maybe TRBD1 (5 bases). The CDR3 region is CSVEVRGTEAFF. The CDR3 nucleotides are TGCAGCGTTGAAGTTAGGGGCACTGAAGCTTTCTTT. Combining the CDR3 with reference TRBV29-1 and TRBJ1-1 gives the whole variable domain SAVISQKPSRDICQRGTSLTIQCQVDSQVTMMFWYRQQPGQSLTLIATANQGSEATYESGFVIDKFPISRPNLTFSTLTVSNMSPEDSSIYLCSVEVRGTEAFFGQGTRLTVV.